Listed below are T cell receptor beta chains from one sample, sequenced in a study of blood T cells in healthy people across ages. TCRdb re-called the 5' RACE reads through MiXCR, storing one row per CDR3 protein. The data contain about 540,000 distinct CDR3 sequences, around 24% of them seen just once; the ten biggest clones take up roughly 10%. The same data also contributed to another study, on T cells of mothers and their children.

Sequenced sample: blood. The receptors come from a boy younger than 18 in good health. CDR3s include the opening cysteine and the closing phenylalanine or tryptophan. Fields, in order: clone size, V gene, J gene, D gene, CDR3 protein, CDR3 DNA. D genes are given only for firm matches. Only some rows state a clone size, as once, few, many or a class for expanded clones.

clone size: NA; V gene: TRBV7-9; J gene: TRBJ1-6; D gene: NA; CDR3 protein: CASSLGGYESPLHF; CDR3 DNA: TGTGCCAGCAGCTTAGGGGGTTACGAGTCACCCCTCCACTTT
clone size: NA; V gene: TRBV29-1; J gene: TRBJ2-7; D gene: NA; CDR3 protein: CSFRGTSYEQYF; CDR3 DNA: TGCAGCTTTAGGGGGACCTCCTACGAGCAGTACTTC
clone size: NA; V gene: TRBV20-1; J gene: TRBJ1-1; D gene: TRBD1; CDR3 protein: CSASRGLTEAFF; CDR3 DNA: TGCAGTGCCTCCAGGGGGCTAACTGAAGCTTTCTTT
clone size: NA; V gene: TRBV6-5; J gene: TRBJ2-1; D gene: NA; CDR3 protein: CASRQGDLTYNEQFF; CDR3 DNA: TGTGCCAGCAGACAAGGGGACCTAACCTACAATGAGCAGTTCTTC
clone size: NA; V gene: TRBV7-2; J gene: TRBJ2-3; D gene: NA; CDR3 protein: CASSLPTASASTDTQYF; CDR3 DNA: TGTGCCAGCAGCTTGCCTACGGCTAGCGCTAGCACAGATACGCAGTATTTT
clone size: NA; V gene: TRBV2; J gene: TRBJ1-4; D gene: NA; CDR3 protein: CASSEFGGDIAPKKLFF; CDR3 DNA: TGTGCCAGCAGTGAATTCGGAGGCGACATTGCTCCCAAAAAACTGTTTTTT
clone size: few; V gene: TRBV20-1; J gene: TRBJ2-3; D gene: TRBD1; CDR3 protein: CSAPGGQGAIRYTDTQYF; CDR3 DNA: TGCAGTGCTCCGGGGGGACAGGGGGCGATTCGGTACACAGATACGCAGTATTTT
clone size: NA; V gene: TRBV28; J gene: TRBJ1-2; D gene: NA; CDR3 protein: CASSLKTEAHYGYTF; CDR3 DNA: TGTGCCAGCAGTTTGAAAACAGAGGCCCACTATGGCTACACCTTC
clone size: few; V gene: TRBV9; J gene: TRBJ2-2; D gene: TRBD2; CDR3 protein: CASSTGLAGGAGELFF; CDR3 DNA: TGTGCCAGCAGCACGGGACTAGCGGGAGGCGCCGGGGAGCTGTTTTTT
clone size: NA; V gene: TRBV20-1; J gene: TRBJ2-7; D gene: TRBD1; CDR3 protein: CSARGDRGRLTEQYF; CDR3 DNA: TGCAGTGCTAGAGGCGACAGGGGGCGTTTGACCGAGCAGTACTTC
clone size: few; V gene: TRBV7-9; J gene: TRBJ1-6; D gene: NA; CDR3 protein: CASSFMTVNSPLHF; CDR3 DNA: TGTGCCAGCAGCTTCATGACAGTCAATTCACCCCTCCACTTT
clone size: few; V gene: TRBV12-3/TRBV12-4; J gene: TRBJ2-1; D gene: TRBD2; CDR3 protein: CASSLAAGGGLEQFF; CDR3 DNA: TGTGCCAGCAGTTTAGCCGCGGGGGGAGGCCTTGAGCAGTTCTTC
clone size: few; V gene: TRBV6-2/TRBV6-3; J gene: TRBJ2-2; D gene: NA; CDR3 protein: CASSPLLRSGGELFF; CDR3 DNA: TGTGCCAGCAGTCCTCTCCTCCGGTCTGGCGGGGAGCTGTTTTTT
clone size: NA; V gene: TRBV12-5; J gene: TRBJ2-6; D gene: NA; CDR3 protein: CASGLDPFGSGANVLTF; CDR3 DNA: TGTGCTAGTGGTTTGGACCCCTTTGGTTCTGGGGCCAACGTCCTGACTTTC
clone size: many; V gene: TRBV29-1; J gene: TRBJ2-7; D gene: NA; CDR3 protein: CSATGNSYEQYF; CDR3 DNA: TGCAGCGCAACGGGTAACTCCTACGAGCAGTACTTC
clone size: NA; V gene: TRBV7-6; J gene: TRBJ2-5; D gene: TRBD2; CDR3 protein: CAGSSPGLRGQETQYF; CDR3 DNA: TGTGCCGGCAGCTCACCGGGACTAAGGGGCCAAGAGACCCAGTACTTC
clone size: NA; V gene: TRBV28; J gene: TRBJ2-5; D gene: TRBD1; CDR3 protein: CASKDRGVHEKFF; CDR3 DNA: TGTGCCAGCAAGGACAGGGGAGTCCATGAGAAGTTCTTC
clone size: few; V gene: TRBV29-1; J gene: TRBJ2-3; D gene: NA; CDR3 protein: CSALGGGISDTQYF; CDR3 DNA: TGCAGCGCCTTAGGGGGGGGCATTTCAGATACGCAGTATTTT
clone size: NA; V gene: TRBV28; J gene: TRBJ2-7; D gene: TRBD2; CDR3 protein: CASSLPPGLAGGSPYEQYF; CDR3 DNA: TGTGCCAGCAGCCTTCCTCCGGGACTAGCGGGGGGCTCGCCCTACGAGCAGTACTTC
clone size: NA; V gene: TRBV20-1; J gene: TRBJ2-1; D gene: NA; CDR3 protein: CSARYEQFF; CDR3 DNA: TGCAGTGCGCGTTATGAGCAGTTCTTC
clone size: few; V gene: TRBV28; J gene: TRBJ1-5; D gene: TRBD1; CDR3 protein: CASSLMGQGVQPQHF; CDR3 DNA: TGTGCCAGCAGTTTAATGGGACAGGGGGTCCAGCCCCAGCATTTT
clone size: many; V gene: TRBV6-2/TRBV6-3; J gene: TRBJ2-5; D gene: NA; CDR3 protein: CASSYTETQYF; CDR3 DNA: TGTGCCAGCAGTTACACGGAGACCCAGTACTTC
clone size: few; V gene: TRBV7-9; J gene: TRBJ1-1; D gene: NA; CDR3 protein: CASSLEPLQGPWF; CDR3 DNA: TGTGCCAGCAGCTTAGAGCCTTTACAGGGCCCCTGGTTT
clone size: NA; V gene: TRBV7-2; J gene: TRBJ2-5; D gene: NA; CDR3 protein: CASSPLLLGQETQYF; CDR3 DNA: TGTGCCAGCAGCCCCCTCCTGTTAGGACAAGAGACCCAGTACTTC
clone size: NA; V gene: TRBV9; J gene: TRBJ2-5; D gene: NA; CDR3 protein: CASSVGVQETQYF; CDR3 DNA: TGTGCCAGCAGCGTAGGAGTCCAAGAGACCCAGTACTTC
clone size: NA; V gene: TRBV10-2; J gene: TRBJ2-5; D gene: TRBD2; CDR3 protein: CASAWTSGVQETQYF; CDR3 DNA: TGCGCCAGCGCCTGGACTAGCGGGGTTCAAGAGACCCAGTACTTC
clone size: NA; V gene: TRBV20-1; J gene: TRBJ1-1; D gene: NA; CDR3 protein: CSARDKGGRDTEAFF; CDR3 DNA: TGCAGTGCTAGAGATAAGGGTGGAAGGGACACTGAAGCTTTCTTT
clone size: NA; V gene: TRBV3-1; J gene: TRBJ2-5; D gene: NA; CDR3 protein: CASSQPTGLGETQYF; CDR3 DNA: TGTGCCAGCAGCCAACCGACTGGTCTTGGTGAGACCCAGTACTTC
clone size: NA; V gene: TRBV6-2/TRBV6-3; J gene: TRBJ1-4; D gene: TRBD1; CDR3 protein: CASKKGQGSEKLFF; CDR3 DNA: TGTGCCAGCAAAAAGGGACAGGGGAGCGAAAAACTGTTTTTT